These T cell receptor beta chains were read from a single sample in a study of blood T cell repertoires in COVID-19. The data were produced by immunoSEQ multiplex PCR, yet TCRdb's version contains in-frame clones alone and is incomplete. The repertoire holds about 250,000 clones, 75% to 90% seen once, with under 3% in the top ten. Source material: PBMCs or T cells enriched from blood (not recorded which). Receptor source: a woman younger than 30 who had recovered from COVID-19. The CDR3 runs from the conserved cysteine through the conserved F or W. The D gene is left open where the match is weak. Size tells how often a clone was seen (once, few, many) or the class of an expanded clone, and some rows leave it out.

NA	TRBV10-1	TRBD1	TRBJ2-7	TGCGCCAGCAGTGACCCACGGACAGGCGTGAGCGAGCAGTACTTC	CASSDPRTGVSEQYF
NA	TRBV11-3	NA	TRBJ2-2	TGTGCCAGCAGCTTAGGAGGTAGTGGTACCGGGGAGCTGTTTTTT	CASSLGGSGTGELFF
NA	TRBV14	NA	TRBJ1-1	TGTGCCAGCAGCCAAGACGGTATAATGAACACTGAAGCTTTCTTT	CASSQDGIMNTEAFF
NA	TRBV9	TRBD2	TRBJ2-1	TGTGCCAGCAGCGTAGACGGGACTAGTTTATTCTTC	CASSVDGTSLFF
NA	TRBV3-1/TRBV3-2	TRBD1	TRBJ1-6	TGTGCCAGCAGGAGGGGGCCGGTCCCTAATTCACCCCTCCACTTT	CASRRGPVPNSPLHF
NA	TRBV11-2	TRBD1	TRBJ2-3	TGTGCCAGCAGCGGCAGGGGGCGCGGGACAGATACGCAGTATTTT	CASSGRGRGTDTQYF
NA	TRBV11-2	TRBD1	TRBJ1-4	TGTGCCAGCAGCCTAGCCATCGAAGGGACAGGGAATGAAAAACTGTTTTTT	CASSLAIEGTGNEKLFF
NA	TRBV10-3	NA	TRBJ2-7	TGTGCCATCAGCGGTCCAAACGGAGACAGGTTGTTTAAGGAGCAGTACTTC	CAISGPNGDRLFKEQYF
NA	TRBV7-2	NA	TRBJ2-7	TGTGCCAGCAGCCCGGGGGACTCCTACGAGCAGTACTTC	CASSPGDSYEQYF
NA	TRBV7-2	TRBD2	TRBJ2-3	TGTGCCAGCAGCTTAAGACTAGCCGGCACAGATACGCAGTATTTT	CASSLRLAGTDTQYF
few	TRBV20-1	NA	TRBJ2-1	TGCAGTGCCCAACCTAAGAATGAGCAGTTCTTC	CSAQPKNEQFF
NA	TRBV2	NA	TRBJ2-1	TGTGCCAGCATTCCTACTGGTGGTATTGAGCAGTTCTTC	CASIPTGGIEQFF
NA	TRBV27	NA	TRBJ1-5	TGTGCCAGCAGTTTAGCAGGGAAGAATCAGCCCCAGCATTTT	CASSLAGKNQPQHF
few	TRBV10-3	NA	TRBJ1-1	TGTGCCATCAGTGAGTCTAAGGGAACGGACTGGGGTTACACTGAAGCTTTCTTT	CAISESKGTDWGYTEAFF
NA	TRBV7-8	NA	TRBJ1-2	TGTGCCAGCAGCTTAGACGGCGCGGGGGGCTACACCTTC	CASSLDGAGGYTF
NA	TRBV30	NA	TRBJ1-4	TGTGCCTGGAGTTTCCGTTCTGGCGAAAAACTGTTTTTT	CAWSFRSGEKLFF
NA	TRBV5-1	NA	TRBJ1-1	TGCGCCAGCAGAAGTCCCCCGGGTACTGAAGCTTTCTTT	CASRSPPGTEAFF
NA	TRBV3-1/TRBV3-2	NA	TRBJ2-5	TGTGCCAGCAGCCAAGCGAGAGAGACCCAGTACTTC	CASSQARETQYF
NA	TRBV7-6	NA	TRBJ2-3	TGTGCCAGCAGCCCGGTTACGGGGGGCGCAGATACGCAGTATTTT	CASSPVTGGADTQYF
NA	TRBV5-5	NA	TRBJ1-3	TGTGCCAGCACGGCTCTGGGAGTCGGAAACACCATATATTTT	CASTALGVGNTIYF
once	TRBV7-9	NA	TRBJ1-2	TGTGCCAGCAGCTTATACGGTGGCTACACCTTC	CASSLYGGYTF
NA	TRBV4-1	NA	TRBJ1-3	TGCGCCAGCAGCCAAGAGTGGAAGGGGGTCTCTGGAAACACCATATATTTT	CASSQEWKGVSGNTIYF
NA	TRBV11-1	NA	TRBJ2-7	TGTGCCAGCAGCGTGACCACCCCGAGGTCGTCCGGCGAGCAGTACTTC	CASSVTTPRSSGEQYF
NA	TRBV18	NA	TRBJ2-7	TGTGCCAGCTCACCACTCAGGGACGAGCAGTACTTC	CASSPLRDEQYF
NA	TRBV28	NA	TRBJ2-5	TGTGCCAGCAGTTCTCTCGAAGCGCTAGAGACCCAGTACTTC	CASSSLEALETQYF
NA	TRBV5-1	TRBD1	TRBJ2-6	TGCGCCAGCAGCCCCTCGACAGGGACTGGGGCCAACGTCCTGACTTTC	CASSPSTGTGANVLTF
NA	TRBV5-1	NA	TRBJ1-5	TGCGCCAGCAGCTTGTCGGCGGGTAGCAATCAGCCCCAGCATTTT	CASSLSAGSNQPQHF
NA	TRBV4-1	NA	TRBJ1-4	TGCGCCAGCAGCCAAGAGTACGGACAGTCAAATGAAAAACTGTTTTTT	CASSQEYGQSNEKLFF
many	TRBV9	NA	TRBJ2-1	TGTGCCAGCAGCGTAGGTAACAATGAGCAGTTCTTC	CASSVGNNEQFF
NA	TRBV9	TRBD2	TRBJ2-5	TGTGCCAGCAGCCCTCCGACTAGCGGGTTTGGAGAGACCCAGTACTTC	CASSPPTSGFGETQYF
NA	TRBV29-1	NA	TRBJ1-2	TGCAGCGTTGAAGATAGAGGGAACTATGGCTACACCTTC	CSVEDRGNYGYTF
NA	TRBV20-1	NA	TRBJ1-1	TGCAAGGTGGCGGGTGAAGCTTTCTTT	CKVAGEAFF
NA	TRBV29-1	TRBD1	TRBJ1-5	TGCAGCGCCATCGGGACAGGTGGAGAGCCCCAGCATTTT	CSAIGTGGEPQHF
NA	TRBV5-1	NA	TRBJ1-2	TGCGCCAGCAGCCCTCTCCTGGCTAGGAACTATGGCTACACCTTC	CASSPLLARNYGYTF
NA	TRBV7-9	NA	TRBJ1-2	TGTGCCAGCAGCTTAGATAGGGGCGGCTACACCTTC	CASSLDRGGYTF
NA	TRBV4-1	NA	TRBJ2-7	TGCGCCAGCAGCCAAGATCAGGGAAACTACGAGCAGTACTTC	CASSQDQGNYEQYF
NA	TRBV29-1	NA	TRBJ1-2	TGCAGCGTTGAGGGATGGGACACCTATGGCTACACCTTC	CSVEGWDTYGYTF
NA	TRBV5-4	TRBD1	TRBJ1-2	TGTGCCAGCAGCTCGGACAGGGGGCAAGGCTACACCTTC	CASSSDRGQGYTF
NA	TRBV5-1	TRBD1	TRBJ2-6	TGCGCCAGCAGCGTGGTAGGACAGGGAGCTGGGGCCAACGTCCTGACTTTC	CASSVVGQGAGANVLTF
NA	TRBV6-1	TRBD1	TRBJ1-2	TGTGCCAGCAGTGAAGGATTCGCAGGGGGAGCTGGCTACACCTTC	CASSEGFAGGAGYTF
NA	TRBV25-1	TRBD1	TRBJ2-7	TGTGCCAGCTCACAGGGGCCTACCTTCTACGAGCAGTACTTC	CASSQGPTFYEQYF
NA	TRBV28	TRBD1	TRBJ1-5	TGTGCCACCAAGGGGGCAGGCAATCAGCCCCAGCATTTT	CATKGAGNQPQHF
NA	TRBV7-2	NA	TRBJ2-7	TGTGCCAGCAGCTTAGGGTTGGAGGGTTTGCAGTACTTC	CASSLGLEGLQYF
NA	TRBV11-2	NA	TRBJ2-5	TGTGCCAGCAGCTTACTCAGTCCTGAGCGGGAGACCCAGTACTTC	CASSLLSPERETQYF
NA	TRBV2	TRBD2	TRBJ2-2	TGTGCCAGCAGCCGAGCGGGGGCGGGCACCGGGGAGCTGTTTTTT	CASSRAGAGTGELFF
NA	TRBV12-3/TRBV12-4	NA	TRBJ2-1	TGTGCCAGCAGTTTACAGCGCAGTGAGCAGTTCTTC	CASSLQRSEQFF
once	TRBV18	NA	TRBJ2-7	TGTGCCAGCTCACCACCGACACAGTTCTACGAGCAGTACTTC	CASSPPTQFYEQYF
NA	TRBV27	NA	TRBJ2-7	TGTGCCAGCAGTGCCACCGGGACATGGCAGTACTTC	CASSATGTWQYF
NA	TRBV7-9	NA	TRBJ1-4	TGTGCCAGCAGCTTCAGGGGTGGAAGTGAAAAACTGTTTTTT	CASSFRGGSEKLFF